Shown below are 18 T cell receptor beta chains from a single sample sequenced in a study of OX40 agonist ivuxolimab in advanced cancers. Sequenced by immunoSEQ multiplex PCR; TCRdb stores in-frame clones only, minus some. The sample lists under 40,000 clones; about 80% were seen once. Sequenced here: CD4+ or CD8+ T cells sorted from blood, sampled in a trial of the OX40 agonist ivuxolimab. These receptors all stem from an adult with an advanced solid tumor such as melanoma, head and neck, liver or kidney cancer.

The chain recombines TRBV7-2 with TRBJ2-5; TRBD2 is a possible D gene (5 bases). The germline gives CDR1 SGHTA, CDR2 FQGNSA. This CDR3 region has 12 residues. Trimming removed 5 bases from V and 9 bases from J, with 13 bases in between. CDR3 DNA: TGTGCCAGCAGCCGCGGACTCATGGCCCAGTACTTC. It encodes CASSRGLMAQYF.

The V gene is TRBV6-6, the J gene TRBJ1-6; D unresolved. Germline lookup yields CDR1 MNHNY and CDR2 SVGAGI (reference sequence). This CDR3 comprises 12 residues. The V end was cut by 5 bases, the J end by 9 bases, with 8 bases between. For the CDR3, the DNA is TGTGCCAGCAGTGACCGGGGTTCACCCCTCCACTTT. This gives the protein CASSDRGSPLHF.

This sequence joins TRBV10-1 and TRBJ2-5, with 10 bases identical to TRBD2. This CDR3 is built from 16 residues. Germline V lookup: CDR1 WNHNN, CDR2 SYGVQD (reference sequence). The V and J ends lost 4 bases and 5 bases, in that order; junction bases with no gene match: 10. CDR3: CASSVLSGRAQETQYF. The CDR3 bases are TGCGCCAGCAGTGTGTTGAGCGGGAGGGCCCAGGAGACCCAGTACTTC.

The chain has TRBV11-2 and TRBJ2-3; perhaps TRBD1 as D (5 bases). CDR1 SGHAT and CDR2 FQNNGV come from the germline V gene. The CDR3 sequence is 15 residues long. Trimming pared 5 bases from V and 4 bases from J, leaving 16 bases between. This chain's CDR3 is CASSQGAMTADTQYF. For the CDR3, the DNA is TGTGCCAGCAGCCAAGGGGCCATGACGGCAGATACGCAGTATTTT.

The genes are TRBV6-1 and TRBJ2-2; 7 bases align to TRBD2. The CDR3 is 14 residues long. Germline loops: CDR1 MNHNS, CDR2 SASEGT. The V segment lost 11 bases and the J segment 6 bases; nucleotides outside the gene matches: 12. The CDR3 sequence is CAVLKREGPGELFF. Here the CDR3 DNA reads TGTGCCGTGTTAAAGAGGGAGGGCCCCGGGGAGCTGTTTTTT.

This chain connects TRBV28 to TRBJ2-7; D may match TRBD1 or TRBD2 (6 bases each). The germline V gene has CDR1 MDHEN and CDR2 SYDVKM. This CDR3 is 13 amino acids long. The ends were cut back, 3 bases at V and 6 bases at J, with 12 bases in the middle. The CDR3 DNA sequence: TGTGCCAGCAGTTTTCCGGGGGCCATCGAGCAGTACTTC. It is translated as CASSFPGAIEQYF.

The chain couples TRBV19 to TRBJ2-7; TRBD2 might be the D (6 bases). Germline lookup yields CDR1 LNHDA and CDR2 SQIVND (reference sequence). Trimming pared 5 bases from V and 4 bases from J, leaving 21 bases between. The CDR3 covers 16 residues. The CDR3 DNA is TGTGCCAGTAGTCCCTCTCTGACGGGGGTTGGGTACGAGCAGTACTTC. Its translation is CASSPSLTGVGYEQYF.

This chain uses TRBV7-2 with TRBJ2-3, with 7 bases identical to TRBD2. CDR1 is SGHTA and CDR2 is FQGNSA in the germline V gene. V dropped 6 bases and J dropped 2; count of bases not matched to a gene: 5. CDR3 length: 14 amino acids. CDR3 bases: TGTGCCAGCAGTCCCGGACTAGTCACAGATACGCAGTATTTT. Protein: CASSPGLVTDTQYF.

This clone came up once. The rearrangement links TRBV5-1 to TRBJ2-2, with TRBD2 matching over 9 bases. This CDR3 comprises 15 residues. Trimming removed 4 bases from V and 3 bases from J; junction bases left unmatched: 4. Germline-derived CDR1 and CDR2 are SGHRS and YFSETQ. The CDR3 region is CASSLRTSDTGELFF. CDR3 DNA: TGCGCCAGCAGCCTTAGGACTAGCGACACCGGGGAGCTGTTTTTT.

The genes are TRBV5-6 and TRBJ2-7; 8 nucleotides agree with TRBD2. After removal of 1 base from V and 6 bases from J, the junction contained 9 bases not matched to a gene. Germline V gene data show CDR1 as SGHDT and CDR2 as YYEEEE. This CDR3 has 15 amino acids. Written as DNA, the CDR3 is TGTGCCAGCAGCTTGACCAGCGGGGGAGGGGCCGAGCAGTACTTC. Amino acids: CASSLTSGGGAEQYF.

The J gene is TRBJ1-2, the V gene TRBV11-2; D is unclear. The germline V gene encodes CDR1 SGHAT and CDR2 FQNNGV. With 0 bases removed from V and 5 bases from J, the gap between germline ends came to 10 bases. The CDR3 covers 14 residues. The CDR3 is CASSLEAVSYGYTF. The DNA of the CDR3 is TGTGCCAGCAGCTTAGAAGCGGTTAGTTATGGCTACACCTTC.

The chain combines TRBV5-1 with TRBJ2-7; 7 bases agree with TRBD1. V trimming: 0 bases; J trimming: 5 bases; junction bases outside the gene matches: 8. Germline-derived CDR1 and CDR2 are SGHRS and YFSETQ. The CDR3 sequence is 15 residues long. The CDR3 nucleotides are TGCGCCAGCAGCTTGGGGCAGGGGGATGTTGACGAGCAGTACTTC. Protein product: CASSLGQGDVDEQYF.

CDR3 sequence (DNA): TGTGCCAGCAGTAAAATCAAGGCGGGCGTAGCGGACATTCAGTACTTC. Its protein is CASSKIKAGVADIQYF. The rearrangement uses TRBV27 and TRBJ2-4, with a tentative D call TRBD2 (6 bases). CDR3 length equals 16 residues. Per germline, CDR1 MNHEY and CDR2 SMNVEV (reference sequence). Trimming took 5 bases from V and 8 from J, leaving 22 bases between them.

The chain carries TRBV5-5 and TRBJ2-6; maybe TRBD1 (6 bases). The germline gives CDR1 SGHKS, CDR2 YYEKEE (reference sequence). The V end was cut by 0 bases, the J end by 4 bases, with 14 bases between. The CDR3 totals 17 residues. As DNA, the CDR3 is TGTGCCAGCAGCTTGGAGGGCCAGGGGTCCGGGGCCAACGTCCTGACTTTC. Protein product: CASSLEGQGSGANVLTF.

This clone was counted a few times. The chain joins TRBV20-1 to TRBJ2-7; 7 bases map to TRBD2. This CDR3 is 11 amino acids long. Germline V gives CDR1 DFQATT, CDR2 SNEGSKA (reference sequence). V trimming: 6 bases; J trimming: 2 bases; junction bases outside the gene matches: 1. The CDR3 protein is CSAGLAYEQYF. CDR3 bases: TGCAGTGCCGGACTAGCCTACGAGCAGTACTTC.

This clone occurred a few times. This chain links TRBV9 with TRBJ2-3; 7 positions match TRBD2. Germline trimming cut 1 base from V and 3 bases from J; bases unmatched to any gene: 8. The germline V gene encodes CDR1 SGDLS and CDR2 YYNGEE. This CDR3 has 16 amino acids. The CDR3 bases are TGTGCCAGCAGCGTAACGGCGGGAGAACGGACAGATACGCAGTATTTT. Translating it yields CASSVTAGERTDTQYF. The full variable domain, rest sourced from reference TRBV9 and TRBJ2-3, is DSGVTQTPKHLITATGQRVTLRCSPRSGDLSVYWYQQSLDQGLQFLIQYYNGEERAKGNILERFSAQQFPDLHSELNLSSLELGDSALYFCASSVTAGERTDTQYFGPGTRLTVL.

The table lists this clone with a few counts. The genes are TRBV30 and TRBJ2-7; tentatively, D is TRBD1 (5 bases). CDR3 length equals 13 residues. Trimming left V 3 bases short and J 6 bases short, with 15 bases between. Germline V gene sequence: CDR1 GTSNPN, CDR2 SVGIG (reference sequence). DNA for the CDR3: TGTGCCTGGAGGCCCGACAGATTTCGCGAGCAGTACTTC. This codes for CAWRPDRFREQYF.

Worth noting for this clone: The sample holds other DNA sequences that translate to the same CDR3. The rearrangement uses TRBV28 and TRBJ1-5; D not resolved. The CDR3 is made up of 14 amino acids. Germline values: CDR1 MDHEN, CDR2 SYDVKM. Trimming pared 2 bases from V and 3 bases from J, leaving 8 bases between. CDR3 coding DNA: TGTGCCAGCAGTTTAGAACAGTTCAATCAGCCCCAGCATTTT. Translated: CASSLEQFNQPQHF.